This T cell receptor beta chain was found in a study of blood T cell repertoires in COVID-19. Study-level information: Donors in the United States, Italy and Spain gave samples during acute or convalescent COVID-19. Sample material is recorded as cDNA or gDNA derived from T cells, B-cell-depleted T cells, or PBMCs.

Trimming removed 2 bases from V and 3 bases from J; junction bases left unmatched: 5. Germline values: CDR1 MDHEN, CDR2 SYDVKM. This CDR3 is 17 amino acids long. As processed by the authors: Reference gene primer amplification gave nucleated cell count estimates. Assay: immunoSEQ multiplex PCR; the TCRdb copy retains only in-frame clones and omits some. That table supplies the V and J calls and clone size; D and trimming were determined from the DNA. The data contain some 58,000 clones, just over 90% of them singletons. The chain combines TRBV28 with TRBJ2-6, with 9 bases that match TRBD1. The TCR sequence derives from a man between 35 and 55 years old with acute or convalescent COVID-19. Sequencing was carried out using peripheral blood. The CDR3, as DNA: TGTGCCAGCAGTTTACACAGGGGGCTATTTGGGGCCAACGTCCTGACTTTC. Amino acid sequence: CASSLHRGLFGANVLTF.